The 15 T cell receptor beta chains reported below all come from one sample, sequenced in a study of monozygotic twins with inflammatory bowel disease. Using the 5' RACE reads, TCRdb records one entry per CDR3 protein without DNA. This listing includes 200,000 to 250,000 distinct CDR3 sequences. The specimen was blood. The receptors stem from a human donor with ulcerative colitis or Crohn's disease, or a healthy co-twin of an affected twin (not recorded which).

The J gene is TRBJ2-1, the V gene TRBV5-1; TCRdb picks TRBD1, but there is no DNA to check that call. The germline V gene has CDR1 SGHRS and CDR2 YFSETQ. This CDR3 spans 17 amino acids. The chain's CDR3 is CASSSQDRGPSYNEQFF.

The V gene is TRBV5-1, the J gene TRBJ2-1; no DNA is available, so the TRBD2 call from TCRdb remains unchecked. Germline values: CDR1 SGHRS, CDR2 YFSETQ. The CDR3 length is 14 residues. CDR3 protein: CASSFTFVVDEQFF. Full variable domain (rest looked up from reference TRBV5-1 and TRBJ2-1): KAGVTQTPRYLIKTRGQQVTLSCSPISGHRSVSWYQQTPGQGLQFLFEYFSETQRNKGNFPGRFSGRQFSNSRSEMNVSTLELGDSALYLCASSFTFVVDEQFFGPGTRLTVL.

Here the CDR3 reads CSAEDKGAGGTDTQYF. The chain couples TRBV20-1 to TRBJ2-3; TCRdb's assignment of TRBD1 cannot be checked, as there is no DNA. The CDR3 is 16 amino acids. Germline CDR1 DFQATT, CDR2 SNEGSKA (reference sequence).

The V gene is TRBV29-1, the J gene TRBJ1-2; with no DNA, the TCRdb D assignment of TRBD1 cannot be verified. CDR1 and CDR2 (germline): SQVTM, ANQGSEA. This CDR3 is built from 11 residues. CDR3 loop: CSVAGGYGYTF.

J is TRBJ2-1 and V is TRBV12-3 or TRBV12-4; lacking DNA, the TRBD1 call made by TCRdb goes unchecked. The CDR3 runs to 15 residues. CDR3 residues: CASSLVAGGSDEQFF.

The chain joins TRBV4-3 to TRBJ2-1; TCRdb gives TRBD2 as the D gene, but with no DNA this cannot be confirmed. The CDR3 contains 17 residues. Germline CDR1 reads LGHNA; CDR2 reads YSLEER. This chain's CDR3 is CASSQGGYGRASDEQFF.

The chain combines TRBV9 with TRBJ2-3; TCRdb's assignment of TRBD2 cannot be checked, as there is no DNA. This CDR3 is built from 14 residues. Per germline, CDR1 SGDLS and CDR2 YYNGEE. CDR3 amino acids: CASSVGPSVDTQYF. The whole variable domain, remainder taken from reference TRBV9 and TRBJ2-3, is DSGVTQTPKHLITATGQRVTLRCSPRSGDLSVYWYQQSLDQGLQFLIQYYNGEERAKGNILERFSAQQFPDLHSELNLSSLELGDSALYFCASSVGPSVDTQYFGPGTRLTVL.

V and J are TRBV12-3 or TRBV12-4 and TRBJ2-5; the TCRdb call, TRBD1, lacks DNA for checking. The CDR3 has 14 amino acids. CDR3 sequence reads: CASSLGPGVETQYF.

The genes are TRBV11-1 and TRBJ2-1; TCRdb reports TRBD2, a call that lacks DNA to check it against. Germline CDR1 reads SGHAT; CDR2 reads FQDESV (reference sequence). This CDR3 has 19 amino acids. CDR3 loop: CASSLLWEDGSGRYNEQFF.

The CDR3 loop is CSARSGTGGDEQYF. This chain uses TRBV20-1 with TRBJ2-7; TCRdb's assignment of TRBD1 cannot be checked, as there is no DNA. This CDR3 comprises 14 residues. The germline gives CDR1 DFQATT, CDR2 SNEGSKA (reference sequence).

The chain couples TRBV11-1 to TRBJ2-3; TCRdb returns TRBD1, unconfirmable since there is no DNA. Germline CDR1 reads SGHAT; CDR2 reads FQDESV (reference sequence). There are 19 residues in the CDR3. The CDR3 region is CASSSGAGWGGTSTDTQYF.

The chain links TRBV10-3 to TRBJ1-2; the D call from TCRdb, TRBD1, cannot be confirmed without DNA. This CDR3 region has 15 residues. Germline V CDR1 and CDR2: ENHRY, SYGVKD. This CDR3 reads CAISAGQGALDGYTF.

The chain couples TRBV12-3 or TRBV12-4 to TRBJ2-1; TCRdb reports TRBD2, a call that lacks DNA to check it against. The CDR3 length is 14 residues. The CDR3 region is CASNLGPANNEQFF.

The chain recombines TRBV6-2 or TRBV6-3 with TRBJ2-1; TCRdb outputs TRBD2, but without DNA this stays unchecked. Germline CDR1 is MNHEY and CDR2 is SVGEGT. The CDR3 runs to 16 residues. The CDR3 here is CASSRLADSSYNEQFF.

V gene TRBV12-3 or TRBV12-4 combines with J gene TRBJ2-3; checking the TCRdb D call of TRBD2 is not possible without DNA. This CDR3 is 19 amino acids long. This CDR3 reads CASSLFLPKAGFFTDTQYF.